This entry describes one T cell receptor beta chain. Its antigen remains unknown. The data originate from a study of cytomegalovirus exposure and HLA in healthy donors. A multiplex PCR was run with 60 Vbeta primers and 13 Jbeta primers. Data came from immunoSEQ multiplex PCR; TCRdb stores just in-frame clones and leaves some out. In total, the table holds around 80,000 clones. Trimming shortened V by 2 bases and J by 4 bases, and 18 bases separated the two germline ends. This CDR3 comprises 16 residues. The germline V gene encodes CDR1 MNHEY and CDR2 SVGAGI. Study observations and caveats: There were some V segments, including TRBV6-2 and TRBV6-3, excluded as indistinguishable. A later analysis linked around 15,000 TCR beta sequences to HLA alleles at 0.05 false discovery rate.

The TCR comes from a man in his forties or fifties in good health and CMV-seronegative. J is TRBJ2-7 and V is TRBV6-5; perhaps TRBD1 as D (6 bases). The sequenced sample was PBMCs. In nucleotides, the CDR3 is TGTGCCAGCAGTTACCAGGTGAAGGGGGATGAGTACGAGCAGTACTTC. Translated: CASSYQVKGDEYEQYF.